The 9 T cell receptor beta chains listed next were all sequenced from one sample in a study of blood T cell repertoires in COVID-19. The method was immunoSEQ multiplex PCR; TCRdb's version includes in-frame clones alone and lacks a portion of them. The sample has more than 70,000 clones; roughly 87% are singletons. The specimen sequenced was peripheral blood. These receptors were taken from a man in his sixties with acute or convalescent COVID-19.

This clone appeared a few times. This chain connects TRBV12-5 to TRBJ1-1; perhaps TRBD1 as D (6 bases). Germline assignment: CDR1 LGHNT and CDR2 FRNRAP. The V and J ends lost 4 bases and 1 base respectively, with 10 bases between them. The CDR3 is 14 amino acids. CDR3 sequence reads: CASGSGVANTEAFF. Here the CDR3 DNA reads TGTGCTAGTGGTTCAGGGGTCGCGAACACTGAAGCTTTCTTT.

The CDR3 loop reads CASSNDRKYQETQYF. As DNA, the CDR3 is TGTGCCAGCAGCAACGACAGAAAGTACCAAGAGACCCAGTACTTC. The rearrangement links TRBV21-1 to TRBJ2-5; TRBD1, the table's D call, was not compared with the DNA. TRBV21-1 is an annotated pseudogene. This CDR3 is 15 amino acids long.

The CDR3 nucleotides read TGTGCCAGCAGTGAAACCAGGGGTAATTCCGGAAACACCATATATTTT. Translated: CASSETRGNSGNTIYF. This sequence joins TRBV25-1 and TRBJ1-3; D might be TRBD1 (6 bases). Trimming cost V 2 bases and J 4 bases, with 15 bases left between them. Germline V gene data show CDR1 as MGHDK and CDR2 as SYGVNS. This CDR3 contains 16 residues.

The chain links TRBV5-5 to TRBJ1-5; D unresolved. The CDR3 runs 14 residues. The V end lost 0 bases, the J end lost 2 bases, and 6 bases lay between the germline ends. Germline CDR1 and CDR2: SGHKS and YYEKEE (reference sequence). The CDR3 loop reads CASSLVQGNQPQHF. In nucleotides, the CDR3 is TGTGCCAGCAGCTTGGTGCAGGGCAATCAGCCCCAGCATTTT.

This sequence joins TRBV9 and TRBJ2-1, with TRBD1 as a possible D gene (6 bases). Trimming removed 0 bases at V and 8 bases at J, with 9 bases between. The CDR3 is 13 residues long. Germline V lookup: CDR1 SGDLS, CDR2 YYNGEE. This CDR3 reads CASSVDGGDEQFF. The CDR3 nucleotides are TGTGCCAGCAGCGTAGATGGGGGCGATGAGCAGTTCTTC.

The V call is TRBV9, the J call TRBJ2-7; D may be TRBD2 (5 bases). V lost 0 bases and J lost 7, with 11 bases in between. The CDR3 is made up of 13 amino acids. CDR1 SGDLS and CDR2 YYNGEE come from the germline V gene. The CDR3 sequence: CASSVGSRGEQYF. In DNA form, the CDR3 reads TGTGCCAGCAGCGTAGGGTCGAGAGGGGAGCAGTACTTC.

The J gene is TRBJ2-2, the V gene TRBV10-3, with 11 bases fitting TRBD2. Trimming at V came to 7 bases and at J to 7 bases, leaving 5 bases not matched to a gene. CDR1 and CDR2 from the germline V gene are ENHRY and SYGVKD. The CDR3 is 14 amino acids. DNA for the CDR3: TGTGCCATCAAGGGGACTAGCGGTTTCGGGGAGCTGTTTTTT. Amino acid sequence: CAIKGTSGFGELFF.

The V gene is TRBV6-5, the J gene TRBJ1-5; D ambiguous. Looked up from germline, CDR1 is MNHEY and CDR2 is SVGAGI. The CDR3 sequence is 13 residues long. Deletions cut 5 bases from V and 7 bases from J, with 12 bases between. This CDR3 reads CASSIHGGQPQHF. CDR3 nucleotides: TGTGCCAGCAGTATCCACGGCGGCCAGCCCCAGCATTTT.

The chain links TRBV7-3 to TRBJ2-6, with 7 nucleotides matching TRBD1. The CDR3 is made up of 18 amino acids. From germline, CDR1 is SGHTA and CDR2 FQGTGA. The V and J ends lost 1 base and 0 bases, in that order; junction bases with no gene match: 6. CDR3 residues: CASSLITGVISGANVLTF. In nucleotides, the CDR3 is TGTGCCAGCAGCTTAATTACAGGGGTCATCTCTGGGGCCAACGTCCTGACTTTC.